This is a list of T cell receptor beta chains from one sample in a study of glioma-infiltrating T cells. TCRdb reprocessed the multiplex PCR reads with MiXCR, giving one entry per CDR3 protein. The data show 2,500 to 3,000 distinct CDR3 sequences, 33% seen once. Source material: glioma tissue, nonneoplastic brain tissue, or PBMCs (not recorded which). All receptors derive from a human donor with low-grade glioma or glioblastoma, undergoing nonglioma brain surgery, or in good health (not recorded which). CDR3s include the opening cysteine and the closing phenylalanine or tryptophan. A D gene is named only where the DNA matches it firmly. Clone size is given for some rows only: seen once, a few or many times, or a class if the clone is expanded.

TRBJ2-2 TRBV5-4 - many CASSHEDRNTGELFF TGTGCCAGCAGCCACGAGGACAGAAACACCGGGGAGCTGTTTTTT
TRBJ2-5 TRBV20-1 TRBD1 - CSALTGVYYNEQYF TGCAGTGCTCTGACAGGGGTCTATTACAATGAGCAGTACTTC
TRBJ1-1 TRBV7-2 - medium-sized CASSYGGTEAFF TGTGCCAGCAGCTACGGGGGCACTGAAGCTTTCTTT
TRBJ2-1 TRBV4-2 - many CASSRLSGPDNEQFF TGTGCCAGCAGCCGCCTGAGTGGACCTGACAATGAGCAGTTCTTC
TRBJ2-3 TRBV6-6 - once CASIYSQVRTYTQYF TGTGCCAGCATTTACTCGCAGGTACGCACATATACGCAGTATTTT
TRBJ1-2 TRBV12-3/TRBV12-4 - medium-sized CASSLRVGAFGYTF TGTGCCAGCAGTTTACGGGTGGGAGCCTTTGGCTACACCTTC
TRBJ2-1 TRBV2 - medium-sized CASSDGYNEQFF TGTGCCAGCAGTGATGGATACAATGAGCAGTTCTTC
TRBJ1-2 TRBV27 - large CASSFSQTTGGYTF TGTGCCAGCAGTTTTTCTCAAACGACGGGGGGCTACACCTTC
TRBJ2-7 TRBV18 - many CASSPAGGEEYEQYF TGTGCCAGCTCACCAGCCGGGGGCGAGGAATACGAGCAGTACTTC
TRBJ1-5 TRBV27 - - CASSSMSSRPQHF TGTGCCAGCAGCTCAATGAGTAGTCGGCCCCAGCATTTT
TRBJ1-2 TRBV11-2 TRBD1 medium-sized CASSLGGRQGDYGYTF TGTGCCAGCAGCTTGGGCGGTCGACAGGGAGACTATGGCTACACCTTC
TRBJ1-1 TRBV29-1 - medium-sized CSVGADLNTEAFF TGCAGCGTTGGGGCAGACTTAAACACTGAAGCTTTCTTT
TRBJ2-7 TRBV20-1 TRBD1 large CSALLPGQGINEQYF TGCAGTGCTCTCTTACCGGGACAGGGAATCAACGAGCAGTACTTC
TRBJ1-1 TRBV16 - - CASQDSNTEAFF TGTGCCAGCCAAGACTCCAACACTGAAGCTTTCTTT
TRBJ2-2 TRBV14 - many CASSQDTGPANTGELFF TGTGCCAGCAGCCAAGATACAGGTCCGGCAAACACCGGGGAGCTGTTTTTT
TRBJ1-2 TRBV27 - few CASSLSKGGANYGYTF TGTGCCAGCAGTTTATCGAAAGGGGGAGCTAACTATGGCTACACCTTC
TRBJ1-1 TRBV5-1 TRBD1 medium-sized CASSLGDSEAFF TGCGCCAGCAGCTTGGGGGACAGTGAAGCTTTCTTT
TRBJ1-2 TRBV3-1 - medium-sized CASSQNGFDYGYTF TGTGCCAGCAGCCAAAACGGGTTTGACTATGGCTACACCTTC
TRBJ1-1 TRBV29-1 - medium-sized CSASWGSLKAEAFF TGCAGCGCCTCGTGGGGGAGTCTTAAGGCTGAAGCTTTCTTT
TRBJ2-6 TRBV7-2 - - CAISWRQAAGANVLTF TGTGCCATCAGCTGGCGACAGGCAGCCGGTGCCAACGTCCTGACTTTC
TRBJ2-7 TRBV5-4 - many CASSLVLGTASYEQYF TGTGCCAGCAGCTTAGTCCTGGGGACGGCCTCCTACGAGCAGTACTTC
TRBJ1-2 TRBV3-1 TRBD1 - CALSQETFTGGDLDGSTF TGTGCCCTCAGCCAAGAGACGTTTACAGGGGGAGACCTGGATGGCTCCACCTTC
TRBJ2-5 TRBV18 - medium-sized CASSPSQGFEETQYF TGTGCCAGCTCACCTTCACAGGGATTCGAAGAGACCCAGTACTTC
TRBJ1-1 TRBV29-1 - - CSVKILGSTEAFF TGCAGCGTTAAAATTTTGGGCTCTACTGAAGCTTTCTTT
TRBJ1-2 TRBV5-4 TRBD1 - CASSPGQGRNYGYTF TGTGCCAGCAGCCCGGGACAGGGGAGGAACTATGGCTACACCTTC
TRBJ2-2 TRBV6-2/TRBV6-3 TRBD1 large CASSYGQGYTGELFF TGTGCCAGCAGTTACGGACAGGGATACACCGGGGAGCTGTTTTTT
TRBJ1-2 TRBV4-3 - medium-sized CASSQASGIYVGYTF TGCGCCAGCAGCCAAGCTTCAGGGATATATGTTGGCTACACCTTC
TRBJ2-2 TRBV19 - - CASRSDFSTGELFF TGCGCCAGTAGGTCTGACTTCAGCACCGGGGAGCTGTTTTTT
TRBJ2-3 TRBV4-1 - - CASSQERIGTDTQYF TGCGCCAGCAGCCAAGAGCGGATCGGCACAGATACGCAGTATTTT
TRBJ2-7 TRBV29-1 TRBD1 many CSVEGTGGLEQYF TGCAGCGTTGAAGGGACAGGGGGCCTCGAGCAGTACTTC
TRBJ1-1 TRBV27 TRBD1 large CASSLRTGEAFF TGTGCCAGCAGTCTGAGGACAGGGGAAGCTTTCTTT
TRBJ1-1 TRBV15 - large CATSREGHPGNTEAFF TGTGCCACCAGCAGAGAGGGCCACCCGGGGAACACTGAAGCTTTCTTT
TRBJ1-5 TRBV19 - - CASSIMSEDNQPQHF TGTGCCAGTAGTATCATGTCGGAGGACAATCAGCCCCAGCATTTT
TRBJ2-1 TRBV27 TRBD2 - CASSFLAGRANEQFF TGTGCCAGCAGTTTCCTGGCAGGGAGGGCGAATGAGCAGTTCTTC
TRBJ1-3 TRBV4-2 - - CASSQPTFEVNTIYF TGTGCCAGCAGCCAACCGACATTTGAGGTTAACACCATATATTTT
TRBJ2-7 TRBV6-1 - large CASSQEGQEQYF TGTGCCAGCAGCCAAGAGGGCCAAGAGCAGTACTTC